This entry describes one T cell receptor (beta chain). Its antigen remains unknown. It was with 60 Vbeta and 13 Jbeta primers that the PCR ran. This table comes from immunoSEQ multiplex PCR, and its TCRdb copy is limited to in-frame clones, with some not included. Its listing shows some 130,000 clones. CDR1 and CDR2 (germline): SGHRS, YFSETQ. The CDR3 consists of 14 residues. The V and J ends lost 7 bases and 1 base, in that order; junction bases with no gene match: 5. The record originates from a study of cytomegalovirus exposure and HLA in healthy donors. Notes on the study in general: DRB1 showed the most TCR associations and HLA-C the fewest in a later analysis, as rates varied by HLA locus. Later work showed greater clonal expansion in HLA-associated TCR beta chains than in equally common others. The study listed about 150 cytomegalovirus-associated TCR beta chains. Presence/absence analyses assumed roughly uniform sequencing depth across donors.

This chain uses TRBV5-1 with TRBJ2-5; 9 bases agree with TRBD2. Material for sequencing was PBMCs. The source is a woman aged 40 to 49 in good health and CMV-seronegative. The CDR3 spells CASAFSGGQETQYF. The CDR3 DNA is TGCGCCAGCGCATTTAGCGGGGGCCAAGAGACCCAGTACTTC. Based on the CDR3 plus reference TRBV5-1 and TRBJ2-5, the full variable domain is KAGVTQTPRYLIKTRGQQVTLSCSPISGHRSVSWYQQTPGQGLQFLFEYFSETQRNKGNFPGRFSGRQFSNSRSEMNVSTLELGDSALYLCASAFSGGQETQYFGPGTRLLVL.